Each of the 11 T cell receptor beta chains below was sequenced from the same sample in a study of beta chain features in type 1 diabetes. Sequenced material consisted of expressed TCRB transcripts (all of the isolated RNA was reverse transcribed). Using immunoSEQ multiplex PCR, the repertoire was profiled, and TCRdb retains in-frame clones only, with some absent. The data hold about 210,000 clones, with approximately 10% observed a single time. Material: central memory CD4+ T cells from blood. These receptors were collected from a man between 18 and 35 years old in good health.

This clone was seen a handful of times. This chain connects TRBV6-5 to TRBJ2-1, with TRBD2 matching over 10 bases. V lost 5 bases, J lost 7 bases, and 8 bases stayed unmatched. The CDR3 length is 15 residues. CDR1 is MNHEY, CDR2 SVGAGI, per germline. This chain's CDR3 is CASSAESGRVNEQFF. Here the CDR3 DNA reads TGTGCCAGCAGTGCCGAGAGCGGGAGGGTGAATGAGCAGTTCTTC.

The J gene is TRBJ2-2, the V gene TRBV10-3; 7 positions agree with TRBD2. Per the germline V gene, CDR1 is ENHRY and CDR2 is SYGVKD. The CDR3 is 16 amino acids. Trimming removed 4 bases from V and 1 base from J; junction bases left unmatched: 6. CDR3 sequence reads: CAISGGDYMNTGELFF. As DNA, the CDR3 is TGTGCCATCAGTGGAGGGGACTACATGAACACCGGGGAGCTGTTTTTT.

In this sample, this clone turned up a few times. The rearrangement links TRBV12-5 to TRBJ2-1; TRBD2 matches 14 bases. Germline trimming cut 9 bases from V and 4 bases from J; bases unmatched to any gene: 5. The CDR3 is 15 amino acids. Germline assignment: CDR1 LGHNT and CDR2 FRNRAP. The DNA of the CDR3 is TGTGCTAGCGCGACTAGCGGGGGGGTTTACAATGAGCAGTTCTTC. It is translated as CASATSGGVYNEQFF.

Comments on this clone: Other nucleotide sequences from this sample produce the same CDR3. V gene TRBV30 combines with J gene TRBJ2-7; TRBD2 is a possible D gene (5 bases). Deletions cut 2 bases from V and 4 bases from J, with 9 bases between. Germline CDR1 is GTSNPN and CDR2 is SVGIG (reference sequence). This CDR3 contains 12 residues. CDR3 amino acids: CAWSTGGYEQYF. The CDR3 DNA follows: TGTGCCTGGAGTACGGGCGGGTACGAGCAGTACTTC.

In its sample, this clone was seen a few times. This rearrangement joins TRBV30 to TRBJ2-3; tentatively, D is TRBD1 (5 bases). The V end was cut by 1 base, the J end by 13 bases, with 21 bases between. Germline CDR1 GTSNPN, CDR2 SVGIG (reference sequence). This CDR3 contains 14 residues. In DNA, the CDR3 is TGTGCCTGGAGTGCAATTTTTGGGGCCCCTTGGGAGTATTTT. Its translation: CAWSAIFGAPWEYF.

This clone appeared a few times. The sample holds other DNA sequences that translate to the same CDR3. The CDR3 region has the DNA TGCAGCGTTGGACAGCGACAAGAGACCCAGTACTTC. Amino acids: CSVGQRQETQYF. The V gene is TRBV29-1, the J gene TRBJ2-5; a weak D match, TRBD1 (5 bases). The CDR3 runs 12 residues. The V gene's germline CDR1 is SQVTM and CDR2 ANQGSEA. Trimming pared 4 bases from V and 2 bases from J, leaving 8 bases between.

The J gene is TRBJ2-5, the V gene TRBV7-8; the D is unclear. CDR1 SGHVS and CDR2 FQNEAQ come from the germline V gene. With 5 bases removed from V and 0 bases from J, the gap between germline ends came to 7 bases. This CDR3 region has 13 residues. The CDR3 here is CASSKRNQETQYF. The CDR3 region has the DNA TGTGCCAGCAGCAAGAGGAACCAAGAGACCCAGTACTTC.

This clone was found a few times. The V and J genes are TRBV4-3 and TRBJ2-2; D unclear. This CDR3 contains 13 residues. With 0 bases removed from V and 8 bases from J, the gap between germline ends came to 7 bases. Germline V gives CDR1 LGHNA, CDR2 YSLEER. The CDR3 is CASSQDLRGELFF. The CDR3 nucleotides are TGCGCCAGCAGCCAAGATTTACGAGGGGAGCTGTTTTTT.

In its sample, this clone was seen a few times. The chain uses TRBV30 and TRBJ2-7; D unclear. V dropped 3 bases and J dropped 0 bases, with 6 bases sitting between them. The CDR3 consists of 12 residues. In germline, CDR1 is GTSNPN, CDR2 SVGIG (reference sequence). For the CDR3, the DNA is TGTGCCTGGAGCCCCATCTCCTACGAGCAGTACTTC. The encoded protein is CAWSPISYEQYF.

V usage is TRBV5-4 and J usage is TRBJ2-3; 10 bases agree with TRBD1. CDR3 size: 15 residues. Germline V gives CDR1 SGHNT, CDR2 YYREEE (reference sequence). V lost 5 bases, J lost 6 bases, and 9 bases stayed unmatched. CDR3 residues: CASSYRDRGTDTQYF. CDR3 DNA: TGTGCCAGCAGTTACCGGGACAGGGGAACTGATACGCAGTATTTT. Full variable domain (outside the CDR3, taken from reference TRBV5-4 and TRBJ2-3): ETGVTQSPTHLIKTRGQQVTLRCSSQSGHNTVSWYQQALGQGPQFIFQYYREEENGRGNFPPRFSGLQFPNYSSELNVNALELDDSALYLCASSYRDRGTDTQYFGPGTRLTVL.

This chain links TRBV25-1 with TRBJ2-3; D is ambiguous. The CDR3 is 13 amino acids. In germline, CDR1 is MGHDK, CDR2 SYGVNS. V was shortened by 3 bases and J by 2 bases, with 6 bases between the two germline ends. CDR3 in DNA: TGTGCCAGCAGTGACCCTCTCACAGATACGCAGTATTTT. It translates to CASSDPLTDTQYF.